This TCR beta chain originates from a study of T-cell reconstitution after alpha-beta-depleted transplantation in children. The study's findings and limits: Diversity and T-cell counts at one year after transplant derived mostly from new T cells. Diversity of TCRbeta at day 60 was high in some patients, arising from surviving recipient T cells and thymic progenitors. Reportedly, only several hundred clones from non-depleted graft cells drove alpha-beta T-cell counts at about two months.

Researchers prepared the TCRbeta library using unique molecular identifiers, the study reports. TCRdb independently ran MiXCR on the PCR reads; one entry per CDR3 protein. Of 550,000 to 800,000 distinct CDR3 sequences in the sample, about 12% were seen once. CDR3 length: 18 residues. The junction had 10 bases not matched to a gene; V was cut back by 3 bases and J by 5 bases. CDR1 is SGHAT and CDR2 is FQNNGV in the germline V gene. This clonotype was counted only a few times. The antigen is not known. This TCR came from a girl aged 2-9 years with congenital amegakaryocytic thrombocytopenia, due to receive a stem cell transplant. This chain joins TRBV11-2 and TRBJ2-5, with 15 positions matching TRBD2. The source material was PBMCs, sampled before TCRalphabeta/CD19-depleted stem cell transplant. The CDR3 loop reads CASSFGLAGGPGLETQYF. The DNA for the CDR3 is TGTGCCAGCAGCTTCGGACTAGCGGGAGGGCCTGGCCTGGAGACCCAGTACTTC.